This T cell receptor beta chain derives from a study of cytomegalovirus exposure and HLA in healthy donors. A multiplex PCR was run with 60 Vbeta primers and 13 Jbeta primers. Sequencing used immunoSEQ multiplex PCR; TCRdb keeps in-frame clones, though not all of them. The sample lists roughly 250,000 clones; 80% to 90% were seen once. The length of the CDR3 is 13 residues. Germline lookup yields CDR1 SNHLY and CDR2 FYNNEI. Germline trimming cut 6 bases from V and 7 bases from J; bases unmatched to any gene: 4. This clone occurred a few times. Material for sequencing was PBMCs. The chain uses TRBV2 and TRBJ2-1, with TRBD1 matching 9 bases. The TCR originated in a woman in her 40s in good health and CMV-seropositive. In nucleotides, the CDR3 is TGTGCCAGCAGCGGGACAGGGCAAAATGAGCAGTTCTTC. Protein: CASSGTGQNEQFF.